Listed below are T cell receptor beta chains from one sample, sequenced in a study of shared clonotypes between healthy human individuals. The protocol was immunoSEQ multiplex PCR, while the TCRdb copy is restricted to in-frame clones and leaves out a portion. The table lists about 2,100,000 clones, about 92% of them singletons. Sequenced: naive CD8+ T cells from PBMCs. The source of these receptors is a man aged 18 to 30 in good health. Some clones in this sample may be carry-over from other donors' samples. CDR3s leave out the opening cysteine and the closing phenylalanine or tryptophan. Fields, in order: J gene, V gene, CDR3 protein.

>TRBJ2-7|TRBV27
AVRGARREQY
>TRBJ2-7|TRBV18
ASSPGNQVYEQY
>TRBJ2-3|TRBV5-4
ASSQGLAPMGTDTQY
>TRBJ2-7|TRBV10-2
ASHEPGQGAYEQY
>TRBJ2-5|TRBV7-9
ASSSVLEETQY
>TRBJ2-1|TRBV2
ASRPGTSGSIISYNEQF
>TRBJ1-3|TRBV11-2
ASSLDLRNTIY
>TRBJ2-2|TRBV5-1
ASSLSHRVGTGELF
>TRBJ2-7|TRBV25-1
ASSESTMRTRVSEQY
>TRBJ2-5|TRBV19
ASSTWSQETQY
>TRBJ2-5|TRBV7-9
ASSLAHEYQETQY
>TRBJ2-7|TRBV7-9
ASSPPGEQY
>TRBJ2-2|TRBV13
ASSSIEGTGELF
>TRBJ2-7|TRBV5-1
ASSPVAYEQY
>TRBJ2-5|TRBV11-2
ASSRGVGPPRETQY
>TRBJ2-1|TRBV2
ASGLGNEQF
>TRBJ1-1|TRBV27
ASSLSGGHTEAF
>TRBJ1-5|TRBV2
ASSVSSESNQPQH
>TRBJ2-7|TRBV6-5
ASSYGGRGSYEQY
>TRBJ2-2|TRBV19
ASSVWENTGELF
>TRBJ2-5|TRBV4-1
ASSPREGEETQY
>TRBJ1-5|TRBV27
ASRPRGNQPQH
>TRBJ1-1|TRBV9
ASSVGGRTEAF
>TRBJ1-1|TRBV27
ASSLSHSRGYTEAF
>TRBJ2-5|TRBV5-1
ASSLVSDQETQY
>TRBJ2-1|TRBV7-2
ASSLEDEQF
>TRBJ2-1|TRBV6-5
ASSYPIHDGGNEQF
>TRBJ1-2|TRBV5-1
ASSLAGQGAYYGYT
>TRBJ2-7|TRBV27
ASSFLGSGYEQY
>TRBJ1-2|TRBV19
ASSIAETGGYT
>TRBJ2-7|TRBV5-1
ASSPDRSPGGQY
>TRBJ2-7|TRBV2
ASIGTGGSYEQY
>TRBJ2-7|TRBV4-1
ASSQDRGTLYEQY
>TRBJ2-1|TRBV10-1
ASSETAKQF
>TRBJ2-5|TRBV27
ASSLDRWGETQY
>TRBJ2-7|TRBV2
ASSVPTGVAYEQY
>TRBJ2-5|TRBV6-1
AGGTSYLPKETQY
>TRBJ2-2|TRBV27
ASSPGLPNTGELF
>TRBJ1-1|TRBV7-9
ASSLGAENTEAF
>TRBJ1-1|TRBV9
ASSVEGGSDEAF
>TRBJ2-7|TRBV28
ASSWGRFSYEQY
>TRBJ2-1|TRBV7-2
ASSPKGGTYNEQF
>TRBJ1-2|TRBV29-1
SVRTGLNYGYT
>NA|TRBV18
ASSPPVGTGESYEQY